These 26 T cell receptor beta chains originate from one sample sequenced in a study of beta chain features in type 1 diabetes. Sequenced material consisted of expressed TCRB transcripts (all of the isolated RNA was reverse transcribed). Only in-frame clones appear in the TCRdb table, and some are missing; sequencing was by immunoSEQ multiplex PCR. The profile shows 200,000 to 250,000 clones, 68% of them singletons. Sequencing used naive CD4+ T cells from blood. These receptors all come from a man aged 25-45 years in good health.

The chain uses TRBV30 and TRBJ1-1, with no clear D. Trimming shortened V by 3 bases and J by 5 bases, and 7 bases separated the two germline ends. The germline V gene has CDR1 GTSNPN and CDR2 SVGIG (reference sequence). The CDR3 spans 11 residues. The CDR3 loop is CAWRGKTEAFF. The CDR3 DNA follows: TGTGCCTGGAGGGGTAAGACTGAAGCTTTCTTT.

The chain joins TRBV27 to TRBJ1-1, with D perhaps TRBD1 (5 bases). CDR1 and CDR2 from the germline V gene are MNHEY and SMNVEV (reference sequence). V was cut by 4 bases and J by 0 bases, with 33 bases left in between. CDR3 size: 22 residues. As DNA, the CDR3 is TGTGCCAGCAGTTCTGCGGGGAGGGGAACGCTTAAATCCCGTTTTATGAACACTGAAGCTTTCTTT. Translated: CASSSAGRGTLKSRFMNTEAFF.

This sequence joins TRBV4-2 and TRBJ2-3; D assignment may be TRBD1 or TRBD2 (6 bases each). CDR1 and CDR2 (germline): LGHNA, YNFKEQ. CDR3 size: 16 residues. V lost 0 bases and J lost 5, with 15 bases in between. CDR3: CASSQDPGATGDTQYF. Here the CDR3 DNA reads TGTGCCAGCAGCCAAGATCCGGGGGCCACCGGAGATACGCAGTATTTT.

The chain has TRBV15 and TRBJ2-7; TRBD2 might be the D (5 bases). The ends were cut back, 3 bases at V and 7 bases at J, with 19 bases in the middle. This CDR3 is 15 amino acids long. From germline, CDR1 is LNHNV and CDR2 YYDKDF (reference sequence). CDR3 in DNA: TGTGCCACCAGCAGGACTGGAGGAGATCGTCCGGAGCAGTACTTC. This sequence encodes CATSRTGGDRPEQYF.

V usage is TRBV6-1 and J usage is TRBJ2-5, with D unresolved. CDR1 MNHNS and CDR2 SASEGT come from the germline V gene. V lost 8 bases, J lost 1 base, and 2 bases lay in between. This CDR3 region has 10 residues. This chain's CDR3 is CASSQETQYF. CDR3 nucleotides: TGTGCCAGCTCCCAAGAGACCCAGTACTTC.

As DNA, the CDR3 is TGCAGTGCCCCGGGGGAAAAACTGTTTTTT. Protein sequence: CSAPGEKLFF. The V gene is TRBV20-1, the J gene TRBJ1-4, with D hard to call. CDR1 is DFQATT, CDR2 SNEGSKA, per germline (reference sequence). This CDR3 is built from 10 residues. Trimming removed 6 bases at V and 8 bases at J, with 7 bases between.

V is TRBV29-1 and J is TRBJ2-7; 11 nucleotides agree with TRBD1. This CDR3 contains 12 residues. With 6 bases clipped from V and 6 bases from J, the junction kept 4 bases outside the gene matches. Germline V gene sequence: CDR1 SQVTM, CDR2 ANQGSEA. This chain's CDR3 is CSVSGQGAEQYF. Here the CDR3 DNA reads TGCAGCGTCAGCGGACAGGGGGCCGAGCAGTACTTC.

The chain is built from TRBV6-5 and TRBJ1-1; D is unresolved. V dropped 2 bases and J dropped 3 bases, with 7 bases sitting between them. Germline V gene sequence: CDR1 MNHEY, CDR2 SVGAGI. The CDR3 length is 13 residues. The chain's CDR3 is CASSYRYYTEAFF. The CDR3 nucleotides are TGTGCCAGCAGTTACAGGTACTACACTGAAGCTTTCTTT.

This clone was seen just once. Other DNA sequences in this specimen translate into the identical CDR3. The rearrangement uses TRBV7-9 and TRBJ2-3, with 8 nucleotides matching TRBD2. In germline, CDR1 is SEHNR, CDR2 FQNEAQ (reference sequence). After removal of 3 bases from V and 0 bases from J, the junction contained 2 bases not matched to a gene. The CDR3 consists of 15 residues. The CDR3 here is CASSLSSGSTDTQYF. DNA for the CDR3: TGTGCCAGCAGCTTGTCTAGCGGGAGCACAGATACGCAGTATTTT.

This clone was detected once. Additional DNA sequences in this sample encode the identical CDR3. V gene TRBV7-9 combines with J gene TRBJ2-3, with 11 bases matching TRBD2. CDR1 is SEHNR and CDR2 is FQNEAQ in the germline V gene (reference sequence). The CDR3 loop spans 16 amino acids. V lost 5 bases to trimming and J lost 0 bases; unmatched junction nucleotides: 4. The CDR3 sequence is CASSGRTSGSTDTQYF. CDR3 bases: TGTGCCAGCAGCGGGCGGACTAGCGGGAGCACAGATACGCAGTATTTT.

The J gene is TRBJ2-4, the V gene TRBV5-4; 7 bases match TRBD1. V trimming: 4 bases; J trimming: 12 bases; junction bases outside the gene matches: 13. The CDR3 totals 14 residues. Germline CDR1 is SGHNT and CDR2 is YYREEE (reference sequence). The CDR3 loop is CASSPGGRETNQYF. The CDR3, as DNA: TGTGCCAGCAGCCCAGGGGGTAGGGAGACGAATCAGTACTTC.

The chain has TRBV20-1 and TRBJ2-1; the D is unclear. This CDR3 is 11 amino acids long. Per the germline V gene, CDR1 is DFQATT and CDR2 is SNEGSKA (reference sequence). Trimming removed 6 bases at V and 9 bases at J, with 12 bases between. The DNA of the CDR3 is TGCAGTGCGGGGTGGGGAAGTGAGCAGTTCTTC. Its translation: CSAGWGSEQFF.

This clone was counted only a few times. This chain connects TRBV4-3 to TRBJ2-6, with TRBD2 matching over 7 bases. V trimming: 0 bases; J trimming: 0 bases; junction bases outside the gene matches: 8. The CDR3 has 19 residues. Germline V gene lookup returns CDR1 LGHNA and CDR2 YSLEER. CDR3 residues: CASSQDKDGRFSGANVLTF. CDR3 in DNA: TGCGCCAGCAGCCAAGATAAGGACGGGAGGTTCTCTGGGGCCAACGTCCTGACTTTC.

CDR3 residues: CSVRRGVSTDTQYF. The CDR3 bases are TGCAGCGTCCGACGGGGGGTTAGCACAGATACGCAGTATTTT. V is TRBV29-1 and J is TRBJ2-3; TRBD2 matches at 7 bases. With V trimmed by 6 bases and J by 0 bases, 6 bases remained unmatched. Germline assignment: CDR1 SQVTM and CDR2 ANQGSEA. The CDR3 extends over 14 amino acids.

The chain joins TRBV29-1 to TRBJ2-3; 7 positions match TRBD1. This CDR3 region has 12 residues. Looked up from germline, CDR1 is SQVTM and CDR2 is ANQGSEA. The V and J ends lost 7 bases and 5 bases, in that order; junction bases with no gene match: 6. The CDR3, as DNA: TGCAGCGATCGACAGGGTGGAGATACGCAGTATTTT. Translation gives CSDRQGGDTQYF.

This CDR3 is CASSYRRVIGDTEAFF. Here the CDR3 DNA reads TGTGCCAGCAGTTACCGCAGGGTAATAGGGGACACTGAAGCTTTCTTT. The rearrangement links TRBV6-5 to TRBJ1-1, with a weak D call TRBD1 (5 bases). The ends were cut back, 2 bases at V and 3 bases at J, with 16 bases in the middle. The CDR3 is made up of 16 amino acids. Germline V lookup: CDR1 MNHEY, CDR2 SVGAGI.

The gene calls are TRBV6-6 and TRBJ2-7; D is possibly TRBD2 (6 bases). The CDR3 is 14 amino acids. Germline V CDR1 and CDR2: MNHNY, SVGAGI (reference sequence). V was cut by 6 bases and J by 2 bases, with 14 bases left in between. The CDR3 is CASSWRAETYEQYF. The CDR3 nucleotides read TGTGCCAGCAGCTGGAGGGCGGAAACCTACGAGCAGTACTTC.

This clone was seen only once. The V and J genes are TRBV7-9 and TRBJ1-1; 8 bases match TRBD1. The CDR3 is 13 residues long. Trimming removed 8 bases from V and 4 bases from J; junction bases left unmatched: 6. CDR1 and CDR2 from the germline V gene are SEHNR and FQNEAQ (reference sequence). CDR3 in DNA: TGTGCCAGCTCAGGGGGCTTAGGCACTGAAGCTTTCTTT. Translated, it gives CASSGGLGTEAFF.

This clone has just one count. This chain links TRBV25-1 with TRBJ1-4; no firm D call. Germline V gene data show CDR1 as MGHDK and CDR2 as SYGVNS. CDR3 length equals 12 residues. Trimming shortened V by 8 bases and J by 5 bases, and 9 bases separated the two germline ends. CDR3 region: CASAEINEKLFF. The CDR3 DNA reads as TGTGCCAGCGCGGAGATAAATGAAAAACTGTTTTTT.

The V and J genes are TRBV29-1 and TRBJ2-3; TRBD1 or TRBD2 may be the D gene (5 bases each). The CDR3 length is 13 residues. V dropped 5 bases and J dropped 4 bases, with 13 bases sitting between them. Germline assignment: CDR1 SQVTM and CDR2 ANQGSEA. CDR3 sequence reads: CSVRARGPDTQYF. The DNA of the CDR3 is TGCAGCGTTAGGGCCCGGGGCCCAGATACGCAGTATTTT.

The chain couples TRBV7-2 to TRBJ2-3; 10 nucleotides agree with TRBD2. The V gene end was trimmed by 0 bases and the J gene end by 6 bases; junction bases not matched to a gene: 9. The CDR3 has 17 residues. CDR1 is SGHTA, CDR2 FQGNSA, per germline. DNA for the CDR3: TGTGCCAGCAGCTTAGCCGCTTCCGGGACTAGCGTGGATACGCAGTATTTT. It translates to CASSLAASGTSVDTQYF. Full variable domain (rest looked up from reference TRBV7-2 and TRBJ2-3): GAGVSQSPSNKVTEKGKDVELRCDPISGHTALYWYRQSLGQGLEFLIYFQGNSAPDKSGLPSDRFSAERTGGSVSTLTIQRTQQEDSAVYLCASSLAASGTSVDTQYFGPGTRLTVL.

CDR3 DNA sequence: TGCAGCGCCCATAAGACAGTTCCCTTCTCCTACGAGCAGTACTTC. This translates into CSAHKTVPFSYEQYF. The chain couples TRBV29-1 to TRBJ2-7, with D possibly TRBD1 on 5 matching bases. Deletions cut 7 bases from V and 0 bases from J, with 19 bases between. Germline CDR1 SQVTM, CDR2 ANQGSEA. The CDR3 loop spans 15 amino acids.

This rearrangement joins TRBV27 to TRBJ2-7; tentative D call: TRBD1 (5 bases). Trimming took off 4 bases at V and 7 bases at J, with 11 bases between the two ends. Germline loops: CDR1 MNHEY, CDR2 SMNVEV (reference sequence). The CDR3 has 12 amino acids. Written as DNA, the CDR3 is TGTGCCAGCAGTTCTCTGAAGGGGGAGCAGTACTTC. This encodes CASSSLKGEQYF.

A remark on this clone: Other DNA variants within this sample encode the same CDR3. The CDR3: CSVAGRSTDTQYF. In DNA form, the CDR3 reads TGCAGCGTTGCCGGTCGTAGCACAGATACGCAGTATTTT. The chain links TRBV29-1 to TRBJ2-3; D gene uncertain. CDR1 is SQVTM, CDR2 ANQGSEA, per germline. The V and J ends lost 4 bases and 0 bases respectively, with 8 bases between them. The CDR3 is 13 residues long.

The genes are TRBV4-3 and TRBJ2-3; the D is unclear. Trimming shortened V by 1 base and J by 1 base, and 12 bases separated the two germline ends. The CDR3 is 16 residues long. The germline V gene encodes CDR1 LGHNA and CDR2 YSLEER. The CDR3 coding sequence is TGCGCCAGCAGCCAAGCGGCACAGTCGGGCACAGATACGCAGTATTTT. It encodes CASSQAAQSGTDTQYF.

The gene calls are TRBV11-2 and TRBJ2-1; no clear D gene. This CDR3 spans 11 amino acids. V was shortened by 4 bases and J by 8 bases, with 6 bases between the two germline ends. Germline V gives CDR1 SGHAT, CDR2 FQNNGV. CDR3 sequence: CASSSVDEQFF. The CDR3 coding sequence is TGTGCCAGCAGCTCCGTGGATGAGCAGTTCTTC.